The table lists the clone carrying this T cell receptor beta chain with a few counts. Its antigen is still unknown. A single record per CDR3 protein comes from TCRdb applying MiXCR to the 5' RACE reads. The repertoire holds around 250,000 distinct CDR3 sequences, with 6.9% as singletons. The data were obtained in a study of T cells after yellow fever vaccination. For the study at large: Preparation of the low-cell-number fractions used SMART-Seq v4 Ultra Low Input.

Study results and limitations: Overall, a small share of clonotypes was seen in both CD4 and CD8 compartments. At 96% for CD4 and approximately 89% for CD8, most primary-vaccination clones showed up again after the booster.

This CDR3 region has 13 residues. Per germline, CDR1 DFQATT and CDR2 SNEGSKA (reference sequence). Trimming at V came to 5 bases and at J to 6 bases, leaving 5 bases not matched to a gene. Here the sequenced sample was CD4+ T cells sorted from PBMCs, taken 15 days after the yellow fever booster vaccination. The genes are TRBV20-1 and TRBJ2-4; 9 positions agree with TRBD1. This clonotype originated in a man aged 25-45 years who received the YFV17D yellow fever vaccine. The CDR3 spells CSAEPGQGNIQYF. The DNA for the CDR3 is TGCAGTGCTGAACCGGGACAGGGAAACATTCAGTACTTC.